This TCR beta chain emerged from a study of shared clonotypes between healthy human individuals. The germline gives CDR1 SGHRS, CDR2 YFSETQ. Trimming stripped 0 bases from V and 8 bases from J, with 12 bases between. This CDR3 contains 14 residues. With regard to this clone: The antigen remains undetermined.

Data came from immunoSEQ multiplex PCR; TCRdb stores just in-frame clones and leaves some out. The sample shows under 2.5 million clones, 85% to 95% of them seen only once. Broader study findings: Rarefaction exposed incomplete sorted-subset sequencing despite large depth.

The gene calls are TRBV5-1 and TRBJ1-5; a possible D gene is TRBD1 (5 bases). The clonotype comes from a man in his late teens or twenties in good health. Some clones in this sample may be carry-over from other donors' samples. The specimen was naive CD4+ T cells from PBMCs. Stated subset: CD45RA+ positively selected. The CDR3: CASSLGQFGEPQHF. The CDR3 DNA reads TGCGCCAGCAGCTTGGGACAGTTTGGCGAGCCCCAGCATTTT.